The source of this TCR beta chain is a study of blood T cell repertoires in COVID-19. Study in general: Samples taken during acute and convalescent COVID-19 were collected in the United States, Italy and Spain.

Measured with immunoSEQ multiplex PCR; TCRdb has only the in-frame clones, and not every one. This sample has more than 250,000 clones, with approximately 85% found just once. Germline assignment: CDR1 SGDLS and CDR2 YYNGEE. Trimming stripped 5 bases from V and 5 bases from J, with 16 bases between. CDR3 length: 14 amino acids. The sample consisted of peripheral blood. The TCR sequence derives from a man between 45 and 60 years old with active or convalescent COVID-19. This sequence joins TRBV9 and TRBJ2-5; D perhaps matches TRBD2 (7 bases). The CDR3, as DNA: TGTGCCAGCAGTGCCACGGGGGGCCTTGAGACCCAGTACTTC. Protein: CASSATGGLETQYF. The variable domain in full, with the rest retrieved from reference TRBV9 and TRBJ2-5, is DSGVTQTPKHLITATGQRVTLRCSPRSGDLSVYWYQQSLDQGLQFLIQYYNGEERAKGNILERFSAQQFPDLHSELNLSSLELGDSALYFCASSATGGLETQYFGPGTRLLVL.